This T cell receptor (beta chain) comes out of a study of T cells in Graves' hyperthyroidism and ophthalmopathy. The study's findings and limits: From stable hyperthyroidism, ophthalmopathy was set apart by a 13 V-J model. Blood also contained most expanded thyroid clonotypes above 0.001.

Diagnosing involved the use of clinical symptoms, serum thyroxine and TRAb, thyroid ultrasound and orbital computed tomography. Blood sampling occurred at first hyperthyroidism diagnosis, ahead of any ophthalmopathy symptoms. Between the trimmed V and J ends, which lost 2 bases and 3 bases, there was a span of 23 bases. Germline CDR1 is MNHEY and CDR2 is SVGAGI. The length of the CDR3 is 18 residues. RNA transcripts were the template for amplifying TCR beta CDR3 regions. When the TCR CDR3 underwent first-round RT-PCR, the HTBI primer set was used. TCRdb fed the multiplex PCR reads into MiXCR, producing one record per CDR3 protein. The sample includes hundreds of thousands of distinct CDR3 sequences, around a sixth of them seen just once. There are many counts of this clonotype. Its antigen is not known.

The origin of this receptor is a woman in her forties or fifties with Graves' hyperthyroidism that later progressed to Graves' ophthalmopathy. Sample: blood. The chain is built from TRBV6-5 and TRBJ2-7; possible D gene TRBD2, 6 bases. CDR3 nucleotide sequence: TGTGCCAGCAGTTACCACTCACTGCGCGGGACGGCTAACTACGAGCAGTACTTC. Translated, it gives CASSYHSLRGTANYEQYF.